A selection of T cell receptor beta chains follows, all from one sample in a study of identical twins. Each CDR3 protein is one row after TCRdb ran MiXCR on the 5' RACE reads. The sample lists about 210,000 distinct CDR3 sequences, approximately 9% occurring once. Material: memory (CD45RO+) T cells sorted from blood. Every receptor here comes from a woman aged 18-30 years in good health. CDR3s include the opening cysteine and the closing phenylalanine or tryptophan. A D gene is named only where the DNA matches it firmly. Clone size is shown for a subset of rows, as once, few, many or a class of expanded clone.

j_gene,v_gene,d_gene,abundance,CDR3nt,CDR3aa
TRBJ2-5,TRBV5-1,NA,NA,TGCGCCAGCAGCTTGGCCAGACCCCAAGAGACCCAGTACTTC,CASSLARPQETQYF
TRBJ2-3,TRBV5-1,TRBD2,NA,TGCGCCAGCAGCATTAGCGGGAGGGCCGGAGATACGCAGTATTTT,CASSISGRAGDTQYF
TRBJ2-3,TRBV20-1,NA,NA,TGCAGTGCCCCCTACCGCGAAACGCAGTATTTT,CSAPYRETQYF
TRBJ2-2,TRBV10-2,NA,many,TGCGCCAGCAGTGAGTCGACCGCCCACACCGGGGAGCTGTTTTTT,CASSESTAHTGELFF
TRBJ1-5,TRBV7-2,NA,NA,TGTGCCAGCAGCTTAGGACCCCGGGAAAATCAGCCCCAGCATTTT,CASSLGPRENQPQHF
TRBJ2-1,TRBV20-1,TRBD2,many,TGCAGTGCTAGTGAGAGCGGGGACTCCTACAATGAGCAGTTCTTC,CSASESGDSYNEQFF
TRBJ2-7,TRBV20-1,TRBD1,NA,TGCAGTGCCCCCACAGGGGGCTACTCCTACGAGCAGTACTTC,CSAPTGGYSYEQYF
TRBJ1-2,TRBV28,NA,few,TGTGCCAGCAGCATGGAAAATGTGGGGCGGCATGGCTACACCTTC,CASSMENVGRHGYTF
TRBJ2-1,TRBV20-1,NA,many,TGCAGTGCTAGAGGCCGAGTGGGGAATGAGCAGTTCTTC,CSARGRVGNEQFF
TRBJ1-1,TRBV5-1,TRBD1,few,TGCGCCAGCAGCTTAACAGGGGAGAACACTGAAGCTTTCTTT,CASSLTGENTEAFF
TRBJ2-7,TRBV9,TRBD2,NA,TGTGCCAGCGGCATTAGCGGGAGCTCCTACGAGCAGTACTTC,CASGISGSSYEQYF
TRBJ2-2,TRBV4-2,TRBD1,NA,TGTGCCAGCAGCCCGCAGGGGGTCACCGGGGAGCTGTTTTTT,CASSPQGVTGELFF
TRBJ2-1,TRBV5-8,NA,many,TGTGCCAGCAGCTTCGTTCCGGGATACAATGAGCAGTTCTTC,CASSFVPGYNEQFF
TRBJ1-3,TRBV18,NA,few,TGTGCCAGCTCAATGGACTTTCTGAGCTCTGGAAACACCATATATTTT,CASSMDFLSSGNTIYF
TRBJ2-4,TRBV19,TRBD1,many,TGTGCCAGTAGTACGGGACAGGCCTTAGCCAAAAACATTCAGTACTTC,CASSTGQALAKNIQYF
TRBJ2-5,TRBV18,NA,NA,TGTGCCAGCTCATCGGACATCCAAGAGACCCAGTACTTC,CASSSDIQETQYF
TRBJ2-3,TRBV7-2,NA,few,TGTGCCAGCAGCTTACCTACAGGGCCCAGCACAGATACGCAGTATTTT,CASSLPTGPSTDTQYF
TRBJ2-2,TRBV5-5,NA,many,TGTGCCACCCACCTTAGCTGGAAGAACACCGGGGAGCTGTTTTTT,CATHLSWKNTGELFF
TRBJ2-1,TRBV2,TRBD2,NA,TGTGCCAGCAGGATAGGACTAGCGGGGGGGCTTAATGAGCAGTTCTTC,CASRIGLAGGLNEQFF
TRBJ2-2,TRBV20-1,NA,few,TGCAGTGCTAGATTTCAGACGGGCACCGGGGAGCTGTTTTTT,CSARFQTGTGELFF
TRBJ2-7,TRBV18,TRBD2,once,TGTGCCAGCTCACCCCGAGCGGGGGCCGGCAACGAGCAGTACTTC,CASSPRAGAGNEQYF
TRBJ1-4,TRBV20-1,NA,few,TGCAGTGCTGGGTTCGGGGTCGAGGGGATGTTTTTT,CSAGFGVEGMFF
TRBJ2-7,TRBV4-3,TRBD1,few,TGCGCCAGCAGCCAAGACCATTGGACAGGGGGCGATGCCTCCGAGCAGTACTTC,CASSQDHWTGGDASEQYF
TRBJ1-1,TRBV20-1,NA,many,TGCAGTGCCTACCTAGGGAGGGCGGGCACTGAAGCTTTCTTT,CSAYLGRAGTEAFF
TRBJ2-3,TRBV2,NA,few,TGTGCCAGCAGTGTCCAACTAGATCGGGATACGCAGTATTTT,CASSVQLDRDTQYF
TRBJ2-1,TRBV10-3,TRBD2,NA,TGTGCCATCAGTGGAAAGCGGGGGTACCGCGACGATGAGCAGTTCTTC,CAISGKRGYRDDEQFF
TRBJ2-3,TRBV7-2,TRBD2,few,TGTGCCAGCAGCCCCCGGACTAGCGGGACAGATACGCAGTATTTT,CASSPRTSGTDTQYF
TRBJ2-5,TRBV27,NA,many,TGTGCCAGCAAGATTAGTGGACAAGAGACCCAGTACTTC,CASKISGQETQYF
TRBJ1-5,TRBV6-2/TRBV6-3,NA,NA,TGTGCCAGCACTGTGTCAGTCGCGAGGCCCCAGCATTTT,CASTVSVARPQHF
TRBJ1-2,TRBV27,NA,few,TGTGCCAGTTCTTACGAGGGGAGAGGCTACACCTTC,CASSYEGRGYTF
TRBJ2-7,TRBV7-6,TRBD1,few,TGTGCCAGCAGCCGAGGGGGCTACTTGGGACGCGAGCAGTACTTC,CASSRGGYLGREQYF
TRBJ1-2,TRBV7-2,NA,NA,TGTGCCAGCACCCATGGCTACACCTTC,CASTHGYTF
TRBJ1-5,TRBV6-2/TRBV6-3,TRBD1,few,TGTGCCAGCAGTTACCAGACAGGGCAACAGCCCCAGCATTTT,CASSYQTGQQPQHF
TRBJ2-3,TRBV12-3/TRBV12-4,NA,few,TGTGCCAGCAGTTTTTTCGCAGGGGCGGATACGCAGTATTTT,CASSFFAGADTQYF
TRBJ2-3,TRBV10-3,NA,NA,TGTGCCATCAGTCCCGGGGCCCCCACAGATACGCAGTATTTT,CAISPGAPTDTQYF
TRBJ1-6,TRBV27,NA,many,TGTGCCAGCAGTACCCAGGGGACCCCCCTCCACTTT,CASSTQGTPLHF
TRBJ2-1,TRBV12-3/TRBV12-4,NA,few,TGTGCCAGCAGTAAAGGAGGCCCCCTCAATGAGCAGTTCTTC,CASSKGGPLNEQFF
TRBJ1-4,TRBV20-1,NA,many,TGCAGTGCTAGCCTGTATAATGAAAAACTGTTTTTT,CSASLYNEKLFF
TRBJ2-3,TRBV20-1,NA,few,TGCAGTGTCAGGAGGGGGGGGAGGAACGCAGATACGCAGTATTTT,CSVRRGGRNADTQYF
TRBJ2-7,TRBV4-3,TRBD1,many,TGCGCCAGTTCCTGGACAGGGGCGACCTACGAGCAGTACTTC,CASSWTGATYEQYF
TRBJ2-2,TRBV5-1,NA,many,TGCGCCAGCAGCTTGTTTTACGGGGAGCTGTTTTTT,CASSLFYGELFF
TRBJ2-4,TRBV7-8,NA,many,TGTGCCAGCAGCTTAGGTTCCACCAAAAACATTCAGTACTTC,CASSLGSTKNIQYF